Detailed here is one T cell receptor (beta chain). Original data processing: By means of reference gene primer amplification, nucleated cell counts were estimated. Clones were read by immunoSEQ multiplex PCR, and TCRdb kept only the in-frame ones, dropping some. That table furnishes V, J and clone size, whereas the DNA furnished D and trimming. The sample comprises 95,000 to 120,000 clones, 85% to 90% of which are singletons, and about 4.8% rests with the top ten. The length of the CDR3 is 15 residues. V lost 10 bases to trimming and J lost 2 bases, with 19 bases between them. CDR1 is LNHDA, CDR2 SQIVND, per germline (reference sequence). This specimen comes from a study of blood T cell repertoires in COVID-19. Study-wide background: Sample material is recorded as cDNA or gDNA derived from T cells, B-cell-depleted T cells, or PBMCs.

The sequenced sample consisted of peripheral blood. The clonotype originates from a woman in her forties or fifties with acute or convalescent COVID-19. J is TRBJ2-3 and V is TRBV19; TRBD1 might be the D (7 bases). As DNA, the CDR3 is TGTGCCACTACGGGCGGGGACAGTTCCACAGATACGCAGTATTTT. Translated: CATTGGDSSTDTQYF.